These 32 T cell receptor beta chains were sequenced from one sample in a study of beta chain features in type 1 diabetes. These receptors' targets are unknown. Notes on the study in general: There was a moderate but significant shortening of TCRB CDR3s in all four CD4+ subsets of Type 1 diabetes patients.

Expressed TCRB transcripts were sequenced because the isolated RNA had all been reverse transcribed beforehand. Profiling relied on immunoSEQ multiplex PCR, and the TCRdb table lists in-frame clones only, not all of them. This sample has 150,000 to 200,000 clones, with just over 8% found just once. Sequencing was done on a sample of central memory CD4+ T cells from blood. The receptors here all came from a woman aged 18 to 35 with type 1 diabetes.

This sequence joins TRBV7-3 and TRBJ2-3; D is undetermined. Germline CDR1 is SGHTA and CDR2 is FQGTGA. This CDR3 is built from 13 residues. V was trimmed by 2 bases and J by 5 bases, leaving 8 bases between them. The CDR3 coding sequence is TGTGCCAGCAGCTTATCAGTTCGAGATACGCAGTATTTT. Its protein product is CASSLSVRDTQYF.

This clone was seen a few times. V gene TRBV11-2 combines with J gene TRBJ2-3, with 12 bases fitting TRBD2. Germline lookup yields CDR1 SGHAT and CDR2 FQNNGV. The CDR3 runs 18 residues. V lost 5 bases, J lost 4 bases, and 13 bases stayed unmatched. The CDR3 bases are TGTGCCAGCAGCCTACGAATTGGACTAGCGGGGATCTCAGATACGCAGTATTTT. This translates into CASSLRIGLAGISDTQYF.

In this sample, this clone turned up many times. V and J are TRBV30 and TRBJ1-1; D not certain. CDR3 length: 13 residues. CDR1 is GTSNPN and CDR2 is SVGIG in the germline V gene (reference sequence). Trimming removed 0 bases at V and 5 bases at J, with 10 bases between. The CDR3 DNA is TGTGCCTGGAGTGTGGGGAGTCGGACTGAAGCTTTCTTT. The encoded protein is CAWSVGSRTEAFF.

The chain combines TRBV5-1 with TRBJ2-1; 7 bases are shared with TRBD2. The CDR3 covers 17 residues. Germline V lookup: CDR1 SGHRS, CDR2 YFSETQ. V was clipped by 4 bases and J by 0 bases; unmatched bases: 10. The CDR3 loop reads CASSQTSSLISYNEQFF. The CDR3 nucleotides are TGCGCCAGCAGCCAGACTAGCAGCCTAATCTCCTACAATGAGCAGTTCTTC.

This chain links TRBV14 with TRBJ2-1; D perhaps matches TRBD2 (5 bases). Between the trimmed V and J ends, which lost 1 base and 1 base, there was a span of 20 bases. The CDR3 covers 19 residues. The germline V gene has CDR1 SGHDN and CDR2 FVKESK. The CDR3 loop is CASSQGRGYQRTSYNEQFF. CDR3 DNA sequence: TGTGCCAGCAGCCAAGGGCGCGGGTATCAGCGGACGTCCTACAATGAGCAGTTCTTC.

This clone has at least ten counts. V and J are TRBV18 and TRBJ2-7; 9 bases are a match to TRBD2. The CDR3 has 15 amino acids. Germline V gives CDR1 KGHSH, CDR2 LQKENI. Trimming cost V 5 bases and J 2 bases; bases outside gene matches: 7. The CDR3 bases are TGTGCCAGCTCAGACCCCGGGACTAGCCCCTACGAGCAGTACTTC. Translation gives CASSDPGTSPYEQYF.

Only a few counts were recorded for this clone. The rearrangement uses TRBV13 and TRBJ2-2, with D possibly being TRBD2 (6 bases). The V gene's germline CDR1 is PRHDT and CDR2 FYEKMQ (reference sequence). V lost 7 bases, J lost 4 bases, and 19 bases lay in between. The CDR3 length is 16 residues. The CDR3 nucleotides read TGTGCCAGCACCCTAAGAGGGCGGGGCGGCACCGGGGAGCTGTTTTTT. Translating it yields CASTLRGRGGTGELFF.

In its sample, this clone was seen a few times. The chain joins TRBV4-3 to TRBJ2-2; 7 nucleotides align to TRBD2. The junction had 10 bases not matched to a gene; V was cut back by 4 bases and J by 5 bases. The germline V gene has CDR1 LGHNA and CDR2 YSLEER. The CDR3 is 16 residues long. CDR3 DNA sequence: TGCGCCAGCAGCCCCGCAGGGACCGGGGGGACCGGGGAGCTGTTTTTT. The encoded protein is CASSPAGTGGTGELFF.

In this sample, this clone turned up a few times. V is TRBV5-1 and J is TRBJ2-3, with a tentative D call TRBD1 (6 bases). Germline CDR1 SGHRS, CDR2 YFSETQ. Trimming stripped 1 base from V and 2 bases from J, with 11 bases between. The CDR3 length is 15 residues. The DNA of the CDR3 is TGCGCCAGCAGCTTGCTACAGGGCGACACAGATACGCAGTATTTT. It codes for CASSLLQGDTDTQYF.

This chain joins TRBV28 and TRBJ2-7, with D tentatively TRBD1 (6 bases). From germline, CDR1 is MDHEN and CDR2 SYDVKM. This CDR3 has 14 residues. Between the trimmed V and J ends, which lost 7 bases and 2 bases, there was a span of 15 bases. This CDR3 is CASISGTPPYEQYF. The CDR3, as DNA: TGTGCCAGCATTTCCGGGACACCCCCCTACGAGCAGTACTTC.

V and J are TRBV5-4 and TRBJ2-2; D call uncertain. The V gene's germline CDR1 is SGHNT and CDR2 YYREEE (reference sequence). This CDR3 is built from 14 residues. V was cut by 1 base and J by 1 base, with 5 bases left in between. The CDR3 here is CASSLSGNTGELFF. The CDR3 region has the DNA TGTGCCAGCAGCTTGTCGGGGAACACCGGGGAGCTGTTTTTT. The entire variable domain, with the rest obtained from reference TRBV5-4 and TRBJ2-2, is as follows: ETGVTQSPTHLIKTRGQQVTLRCSSQSGHNTVSWYQQALGQGPQFIFQYYREEENGRGNFPPRFSGLQFPNYSSELNVNALELDDSALYLCASSLSGNTGELFFGEGSRLTVL.

Only a few counts were recorded for this clone. The chain recombines TRBV20-1 with TRBJ2-4; maybe TRBD1 (5 bases). V gave up 6 bases and J gave up 7 bases, with 7 bases separating them. Germline V gene data show CDR1 as DFQATT and CDR2 as SNEGSKA (reference sequence). There are 10 residues in the CDR3. CDR3 in amino acids: CSAGDNIQYF. As DNA, the CDR3 is TGCAGTGCAGGGGATAACATTCAGTACTTC.

This chain uses TRBV6-1 with TRBJ2-5; D call uncertain. This CDR3 contains 14 residues. In germline, CDR1 is MNHNS, CDR2 SASEGT. V lost 1 base, J lost 4 bases, and 10 bases lay in between. In DNA form, the CDR3 reads TGTGCCAGCAGTGAAGTCCCGTCAGGAGAGACCCAGTACTTC. Protein: CASSEVPSGETQYF.

This clone has just a few counts. The rearrangement uses TRBV19 and TRBJ2-5; D perhaps matches TRBD2 (6 bases). V was cut by 4 bases and J by 2 bases, with 14 bases left in between. Germline V gene data show CDR1 as LNHDA and CDR2 as SQIVND (reference sequence). The CDR3 covers 15 residues. CDR3 DNA sequence: TGTGCCAGTAGTAGCCGGGAGAGATGGCAAGAGACCCAGTACTTC. Amino acids: CASSSRERWQETQYF.

This clone was picked up a small number of times. This chain connects TRBV11-2 to TRBJ2-3, with 7 nucleotides matching TRBD1. This CDR3 has 18 amino acids. Trimming at V came to 5 bases and at J to 0 bases, leaving 14 bases not matched to a gene. Germline CDR1 SGHAT, CDR2 FQNNGV. CDR3: CASSRGQTLLPSTDTQYF. The CDR3 coding sequence is TGTGCCAGCAGCCGGGGACAGACATTATTACCTAGCACAGATACGCAGTATTTT.

The chain recombines TRBV9 with TRBJ2-3; D is perhaps TRBD2 (5 bases). The germline gives CDR1 SGDLS, CDR2 YYNGEE. The CDR3 has 15 amino acids. V lost 4 bases and J 2 bases, leaving 14 bases between the germline ends. In DNA form, the CDR3 reads TGTGCCAGCAGCTTGGGAGTTGGGAACACAGATACGCAGTATTTT. It codes for CASSLGVGNTDTQYF.

The chain is built from TRBV28 and TRBJ2-3; TRBD1 matches 9 bases. Germline V gene sequence: CDR1 MDHEN, CDR2 SYDVKM. V lost 6 bases and J lost 4; bases outside the gene matches: 8. The length of the CDR3 is 15 residues. CDR3 protein: CASSKYRGRSDTQYF. The CDR3 DNA reads as TGTGCCAGCAGCAAATACAGGGGGCGATCAGATACGCAGTATTTT.

This clone showed up just a few times. This chain connects TRBV4-3 to TRBJ2-1; 8 bases agree with TRBD2. The germline CDR1 and CDR2 sequences are LGHNA and YSLEER. This CDR3 is 16 amino acids long. The trim removed 0 bases at V and 4 bases at J, leaving 5 bases unmatched. The CDR3 reads CASSQENRGGYNEQFF. The CDR3 region has the DNA TGCGCCAGCAGCCAAGAGAACCGGGGGGGGTACAATGAGCAGTTCTTC.

This clone was seen more than once but under ten times. V gene TRBV6-5 combines with J gene TRBJ2-3; TRBD2 agrees at 8 bases. Germline values: CDR1 MNHEY, CDR2 SVGAGI. The length of the CDR3 is 14 residues. After removal of 2 bases from V and 3 bases from J, the junction contained 1 base not matched to a gene. The CDR3 bases are TGTGCCAGCAGTTACCGGGGGGGGACAGATACGCAGTATTTT. It encodes CASSYRGGTDTQYF.

This rearrangement joins TRBV4-3 to TRBJ1-1, with 7 bases that match TRBD1. Unmatched junction bases numbered 2, after V lost 0 bases and J lost 4 bases. CDR1 LGHNA and CDR2 YSLEER come from the germline V gene. CDR3 length: 14 residues. CDR3 sequence: CASSQEPGGTEAFF. CDR3 nucleotides: TGCGCCAGCAGCCAAGAGCCAGGGGGCACTGAAGCTTTCTTT.

This clone was picked up many times. The chain couples TRBV4-3 to TRBJ2-1, with 8 bases matching TRBD2. CDR1 and CDR2 (germline): LGHNA, YSLEER. With 0 bases clipped from V and 6 bases from J, the junction kept 10 bases outside the gene matches. This CDR3 contains 17 residues. The CDR3 reads CASSQEPAGALRNEQFF. CDR3 bases: TGCGCCAGCAGCCAAGAGCCAGCGGGGGCGCTACGCAATGAGCAGTTCTTC.

J is TRBJ2-7 and V is TRBV13; 10 bases are a match to TRBD2. Germline assignment: CDR1 PRHDT and CDR2 FYEKMQ (reference sequence). The CDR3 extends over 15 amino acids. V lost 1 base, J lost 3 bases, and 3 bases stayed unmatched. The CDR3 protein is CASSLVTSGIYEQYF. For the CDR3, the DNA is TGTGCCAGCAGCTTAGTAACTAGCGGGATCTACGAGCAGTACTTC.

This clone was picked up a small number of times. Other DNA variants within this sample encode the same CDR3. The CDR3 DNA is TGCGCCAGCAGCTCGGAACAGGGATATGGCTACACCTTC. As protein: CASSSEQGYGYTF. V gene TRBV5-1 combines with J gene TRBJ1-2, with D possibly being TRBD1 (6 bases). V was pared by 3 bases and J by 5 bases, with 11 bases between. The germline V gene encodes CDR1 SGHRS and CDR2 YFSETQ. This CDR3 has 13 amino acids.

The chain has TRBV2 and TRBJ1-5; D gene ambiguous. This CDR3 region has 13 residues. CDR1 and CDR2 (germline): SNHLY, FYNNEI. V lost 4 bases, J lost 4 bases, and 8 bases lay in between. CDR3 nucleotide sequence: TGTGCCAGCAGTGCAACAGAGAATCAGCCCCAGCATTTT. Translation: CASSATENQPQHF.

This clone turned up a few times. The J gene is TRBJ1-2, the V gene TRBV6-6; no firm D call. Trimming cost V 3 bases and J 7 bases, with 9 bases left between them. The CDR3 contains 12 residues. Germline-derived CDR1 and CDR2 are MNHNY and SVGAGI (reference sequence). CDR3 in DNA: TGTGCCAGCAGTTATGGTCTAAGTGGCTACACCTTC. Translating it yields CASSYGLSGYTF.

The chain couples TRBV4-3 to TRBJ2-3, with D uncertain. The CDR3 loop spans 14 amino acids. The V gene lost 4 bases and the J gene lost 2 bases, with 10 bases spanning the gap. CDR1 is LGHNA and CDR2 is YSLEER in the germline V gene. The CDR3 region has the DNA TGCGCCAGCAGCCCCAGGTCGCTCACAGATACGCAGTATTTT. It codes for CASSPRSLTDTQYF.

This clone appeared a few times. The V call is TRBV4-2, the J call TRBJ2-5; 7 bases line up with TRBD2. Trimming took 0 bases from V and 1 from J; bases not matched to a gene: 2. The V gene's germline CDR1 is LGHNA and CDR2 YNFKEQ. CDR3 size: 15 residues. In DNA, the CDR3 is TGTGCCAGCAGCCAAGATGGGACTACCCAAGAGACCCAGTACTTC. Residues: CASSQDGTTQETQYF.

This clone was picked up many times. V and J are TRBV23-1 and TRBJ2-2; perhaps TRBD1 as D (6 bases). TRBV23-1 is an ORF, with its function uncertain. V dropped 0 bases and J dropped 5 bases, with 13 bases sitting between them. The CDR3 is made up of 16 amino acids. As DNA, the CDR3 is TGCGCCAGCAGTCAATCGGGCAGGGGAGTAACCGGGGAGCTGTTTTTT. Translation gives CASSQSGRGVTGELFF.

The J gene is TRBJ2-2, the V gene TRBV10-3; 10 bases align to TRBD1. Looked up from germline, CDR1 is ENHRY and CDR2 is SYGVKD. The CDR3 runs to 14 residues. Unmatched junction bases numbered 1, after V lost 9 bases and J lost 0 bases. CDR3 nucleotides: TGTGCCATAGGGACAGGGGCGAACACCGGGGAGCTGTTTTTT. Residues: CAIGTGANTGELFF.

V and J are TRBV19 and TRBJ1-5, with TRBD1 identical over 9 bases. Trimming took 7 bases from V and 6 from J; bases not matched to a gene: 10. The CDR3 length is 15 residues. Germline V gene lookup returns CDR1 LNHDA and CDR2 SQIVND (reference sequence). CDR3 protein: CASIARGQGGQPQHF. In DNA, the CDR3 is TGTGCCAGTATCGCCAGGGGACAGGGAGGTCAGCCCCAGCATTTT.

The rearrangement uses TRBV15 and TRBJ2-5; possible D gene TRBD1, 5 bases. The germline V gene has CDR1 LNHNV and CDR2 YYDKDF (reference sequence). This CDR3 is 16 amino acids long. Trimming pared 2 bases from V and 1 base from J, leaving 14 bases between. CDR3 sequence (DNA): TGTGCCACCAGCAGACCTGCCTCCCAGGGCCAAGAGACCCAGTACTTC. This sequence encodes CATSRPASQGQETQYF.

This clone was observed a handful of times. The chain employs TRBV10-3 and TRBJ2-1; 10 bases line up with TRBD1. With V trimmed by 6 bases and J by 7 bases, 15 bases remained unmatched. The CDR3 spans 17 residues. Germline V gene lookup returns CDR1 ENHRY and CDR2 SYGVKD. The CDR3 coding sequence is TGTGCCATCAGGGGTAACCAAGACAGGGGGCCCCTTAATGAGCAGTTCTTC. Translated, it gives CAIRGNQDRGPLNEQFF.